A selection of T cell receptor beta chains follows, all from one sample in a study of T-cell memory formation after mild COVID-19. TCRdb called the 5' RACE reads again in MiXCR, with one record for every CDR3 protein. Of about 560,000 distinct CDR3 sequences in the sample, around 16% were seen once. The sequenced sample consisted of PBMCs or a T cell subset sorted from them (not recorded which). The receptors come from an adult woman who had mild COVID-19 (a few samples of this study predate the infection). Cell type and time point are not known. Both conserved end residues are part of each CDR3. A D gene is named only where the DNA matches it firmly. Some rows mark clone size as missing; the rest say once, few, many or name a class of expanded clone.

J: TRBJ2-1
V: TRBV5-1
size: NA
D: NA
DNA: TGCGCCAGCAGCTTGGGTGGGGCGGTTAGCGTCCCCACCTACAATGAGCAGTTCTTC
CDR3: CASSLGGAVSVPTYNEQFF

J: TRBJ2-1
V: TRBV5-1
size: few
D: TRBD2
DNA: TGCGCCAGCAGCGCTGGATATAGCGGGAGCGGAGATGAGCAGTTCTTC
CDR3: CASSAGYSGSGDEQFF

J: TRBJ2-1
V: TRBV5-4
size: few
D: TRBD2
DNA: TGTGCCAGCAGCTGGACCTCTGGAGCGGGAGGGTACAATGAGCAGTTCTTC
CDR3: CASSWTSGAGGYNEQFF

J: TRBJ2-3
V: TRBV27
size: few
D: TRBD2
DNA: TGTGCCAGCAGTTTAGAGTACCTAGCGGACCCAGATACGCAGTATTTT
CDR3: CASSLEYLADPDTQYF

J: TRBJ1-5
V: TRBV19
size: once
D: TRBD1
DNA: TGTGCCAGTAGTCCTACAGGGGGCAGGCGCAATCAGCCCCAGCATTTT
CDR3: CASSPTGGRRNQPQHF

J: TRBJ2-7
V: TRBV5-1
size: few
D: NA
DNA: TGCGCCAGCAGCTTGCTACCTACCTACGAGCAGTACTTC
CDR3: CASSLLPTYEQYF

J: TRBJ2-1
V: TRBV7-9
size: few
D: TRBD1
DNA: TGTGCCAGCAGCTTCGGACAGGGTCTTAACAATGAGCAGTTCTTC
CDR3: CASSFGQGLNNEQFF

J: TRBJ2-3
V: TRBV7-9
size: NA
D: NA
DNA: TGTGCCAGCAGCTCCGGAACCACAGATACGCAGTATTTT
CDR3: CASSSGTTDTQYF

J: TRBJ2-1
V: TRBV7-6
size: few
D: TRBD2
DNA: TGTGCCAGCAGCTTAGGACTAGCGGGAGACGTTGAGCAGTTCTTC
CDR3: CASSLGLAGDVEQFF

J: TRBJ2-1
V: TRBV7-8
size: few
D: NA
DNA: TGTGCCAGCAGCTTAGATCCTCACAGAGGCAATGAGCAGTTCTTC
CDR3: CASSLDPHRGNEQFF

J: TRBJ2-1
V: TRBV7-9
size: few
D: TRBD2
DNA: TGTGCCAGCAGCTTCTCGGCGGGAGGAGGTGAGCAGTTCTTC
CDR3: CASSFSAGGGEQFF

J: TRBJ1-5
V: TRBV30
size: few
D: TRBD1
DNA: TGTGCCTGGAGTGCTACAGGGGATGGACAGCCCCAGCATTTT
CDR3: CAWSATGDGQPQHF

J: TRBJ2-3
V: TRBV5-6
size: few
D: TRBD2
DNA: TGTGCCAGCAGCAAGGGGACTAATACGCAGTATTTT
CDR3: CASSKGTNTQYF

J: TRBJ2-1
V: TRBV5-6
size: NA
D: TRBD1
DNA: TGTGCCAGCAGCGTGACGGGGACAGGTGAGCAGTTCTTC
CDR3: CASSVTGTGEQFF

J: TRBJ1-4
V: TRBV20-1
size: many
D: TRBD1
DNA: TGCAGTGCTAGCGTAGCCGGACAGGGGGGGAAGGGAAAACTGTTTTTT
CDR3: CSASVAGQGGKGKLFF

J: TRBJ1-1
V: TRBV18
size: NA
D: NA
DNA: TGTGCCAGCTCACCACGAGGACCTGAGGGGGAAGCTTTCTTT
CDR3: CASSPRGPEGEAFF

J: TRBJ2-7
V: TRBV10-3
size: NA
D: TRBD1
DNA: TGTGCCGTCAATGCCGGCAAGGCAGGGGGCGAGCAGTACTTC
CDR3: CAVNAGKAGGEQYF

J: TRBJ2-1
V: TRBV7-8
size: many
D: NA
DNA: TGTGCCAGCAGTCGTGAGCGGCCCGGCTCCTACAATGAGCAGTTCTTC
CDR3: CASSRERPGSYNEQFF

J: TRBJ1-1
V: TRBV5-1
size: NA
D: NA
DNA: TGCGCCAGCAGCACCGTTACTTCGAACACTGAAGCTTTCTTT
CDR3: CASSTVTSNTEAFF

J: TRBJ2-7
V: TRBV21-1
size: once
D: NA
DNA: TGTGCCAGCAGCAAAATCAGCGGGAGTTTCTACGAGCAGTACTTC
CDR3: CASSKISGSFYEQYF

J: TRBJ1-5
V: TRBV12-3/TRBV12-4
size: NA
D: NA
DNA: TGTGCCATCATAGAGGGTTCCCAGCCCCAGCATTTT
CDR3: CAIIEGSQPQHF

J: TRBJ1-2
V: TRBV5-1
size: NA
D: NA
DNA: TGCGCCAGCAGCTCACAAGGGGCCGGCTACACCTTC
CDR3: CASSSQGAGYTF